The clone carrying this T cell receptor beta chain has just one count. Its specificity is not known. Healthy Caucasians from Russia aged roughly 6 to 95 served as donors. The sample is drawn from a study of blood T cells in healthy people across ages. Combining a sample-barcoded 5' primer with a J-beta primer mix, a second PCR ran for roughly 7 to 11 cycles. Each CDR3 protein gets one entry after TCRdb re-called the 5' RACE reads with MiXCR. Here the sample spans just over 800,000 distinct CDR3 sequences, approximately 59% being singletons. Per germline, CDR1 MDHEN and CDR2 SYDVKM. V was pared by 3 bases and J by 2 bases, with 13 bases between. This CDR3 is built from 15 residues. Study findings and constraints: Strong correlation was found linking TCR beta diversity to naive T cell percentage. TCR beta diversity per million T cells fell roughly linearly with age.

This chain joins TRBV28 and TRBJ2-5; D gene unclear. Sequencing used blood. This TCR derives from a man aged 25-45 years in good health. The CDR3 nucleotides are TGTGCCAGCAGTTTCCCCCGAGAGCTGCAAGAGACCCAGTACTTC. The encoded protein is CASSFPRELQETQYF.